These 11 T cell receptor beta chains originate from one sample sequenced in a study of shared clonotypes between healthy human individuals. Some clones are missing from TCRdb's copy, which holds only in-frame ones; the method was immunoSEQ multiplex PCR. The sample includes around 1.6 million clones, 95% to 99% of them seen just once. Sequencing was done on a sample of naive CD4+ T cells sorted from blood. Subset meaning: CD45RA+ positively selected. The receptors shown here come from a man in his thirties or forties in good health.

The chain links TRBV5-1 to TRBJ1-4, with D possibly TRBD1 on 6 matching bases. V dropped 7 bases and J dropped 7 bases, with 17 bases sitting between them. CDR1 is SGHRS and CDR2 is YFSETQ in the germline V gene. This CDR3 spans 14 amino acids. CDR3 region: CASSPRGQGEKLFF. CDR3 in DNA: TGCGCCAGCTCTCCCCGGGGGCAGGGTGAAAAACTGTTTTTT.

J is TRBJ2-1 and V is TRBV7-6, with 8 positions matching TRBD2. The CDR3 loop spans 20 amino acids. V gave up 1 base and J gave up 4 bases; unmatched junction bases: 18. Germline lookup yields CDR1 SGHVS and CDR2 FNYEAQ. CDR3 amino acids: CASSLVGSSGRFYSYNEQFF. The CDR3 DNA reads TGTGCCAGCAGCTTAGTTGGTTCCAGCGGGAGATTTTATTCGTACAATGAGCAGTTCTTC.

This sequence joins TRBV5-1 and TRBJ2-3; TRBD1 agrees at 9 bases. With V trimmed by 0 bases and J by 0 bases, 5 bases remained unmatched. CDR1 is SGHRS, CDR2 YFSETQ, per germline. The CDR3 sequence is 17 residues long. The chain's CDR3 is CASSLAGQGWSTDTQYF. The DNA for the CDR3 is TGCGCCAGCAGCTTGGCGGGACAGGGATGGAGCACAGATACGCAGTATTTT.

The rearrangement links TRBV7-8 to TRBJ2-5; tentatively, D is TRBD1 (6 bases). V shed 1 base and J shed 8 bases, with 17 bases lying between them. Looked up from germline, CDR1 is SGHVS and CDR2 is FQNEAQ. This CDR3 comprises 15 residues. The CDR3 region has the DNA TGTGCCAGCAGCTTAGATGGACAGTGGTCGAATACCCAGTACTTC. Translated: CASSLDGQWSNTQYF.

The CDR3 loop is CASSSGPTGNTIYF. The CDR3 DNA reads as TGTGCCAGCAGCTCAGGACCTACTGGAAACACCATATATTTT. The chain combines TRBV7-3 with TRBJ1-3; D is ambiguous. CDR3 length: 14 residues. CDR1 is SGHTA, CDR2 FQGTGA, per germline. With 4 bases removed from V and 2 bases from J, the gap between germline ends came to 9 bases.

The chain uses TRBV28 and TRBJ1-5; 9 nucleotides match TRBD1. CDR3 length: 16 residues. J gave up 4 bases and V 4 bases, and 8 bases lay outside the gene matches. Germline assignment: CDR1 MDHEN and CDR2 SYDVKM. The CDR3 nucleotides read TGTGCCAGCAGTTCCCACAGGGGGCGCGGTAATCAGCCCCAGCATTTT. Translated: CASSSHRGRGNQPQHF.

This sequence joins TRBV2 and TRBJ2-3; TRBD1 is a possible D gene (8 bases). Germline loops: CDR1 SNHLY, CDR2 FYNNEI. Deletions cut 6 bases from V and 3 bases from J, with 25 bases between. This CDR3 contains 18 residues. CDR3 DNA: TGTGCCAGCAGCCGGGACAGGAGACATCTAGCGGCGACAGATACGCAGTATTTT. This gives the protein CASSRDRRHLAATDTQYF.

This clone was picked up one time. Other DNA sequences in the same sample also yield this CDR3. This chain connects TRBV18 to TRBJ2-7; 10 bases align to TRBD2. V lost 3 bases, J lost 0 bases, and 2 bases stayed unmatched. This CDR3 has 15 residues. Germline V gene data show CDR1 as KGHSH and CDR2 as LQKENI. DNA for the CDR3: TGTGCCAGCTCACCTGGGACTAGCGTCTCCTACGAGCAGTACTTC. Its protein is CASSPGTSVSYEQYF.

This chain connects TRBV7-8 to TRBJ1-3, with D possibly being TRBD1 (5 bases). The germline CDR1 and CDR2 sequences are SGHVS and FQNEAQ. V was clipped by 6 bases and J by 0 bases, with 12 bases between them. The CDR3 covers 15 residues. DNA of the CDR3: TGTGCCAGCAGGATCGGGACGGTCTCTGGAAACACCATATATTTT. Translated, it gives CASRIGTVSGNTIYF.

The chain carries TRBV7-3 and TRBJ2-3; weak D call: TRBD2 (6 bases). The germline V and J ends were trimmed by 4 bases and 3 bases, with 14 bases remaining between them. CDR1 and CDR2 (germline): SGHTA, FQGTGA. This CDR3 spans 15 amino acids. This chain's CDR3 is CASSSLAALTDTQYF. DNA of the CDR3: TGTGCCAGCAGCTCCTTAGCGGCCCTTACAGATACGCAGTATTTT.

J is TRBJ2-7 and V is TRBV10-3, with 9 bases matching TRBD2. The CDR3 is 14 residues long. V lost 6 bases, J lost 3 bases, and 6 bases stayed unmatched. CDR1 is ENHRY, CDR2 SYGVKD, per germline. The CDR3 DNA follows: TGTGCCATCAGCGACAGGACTAGCGTCTACGAGCAGTACTTC. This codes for CAISDRTSVYEQYF.